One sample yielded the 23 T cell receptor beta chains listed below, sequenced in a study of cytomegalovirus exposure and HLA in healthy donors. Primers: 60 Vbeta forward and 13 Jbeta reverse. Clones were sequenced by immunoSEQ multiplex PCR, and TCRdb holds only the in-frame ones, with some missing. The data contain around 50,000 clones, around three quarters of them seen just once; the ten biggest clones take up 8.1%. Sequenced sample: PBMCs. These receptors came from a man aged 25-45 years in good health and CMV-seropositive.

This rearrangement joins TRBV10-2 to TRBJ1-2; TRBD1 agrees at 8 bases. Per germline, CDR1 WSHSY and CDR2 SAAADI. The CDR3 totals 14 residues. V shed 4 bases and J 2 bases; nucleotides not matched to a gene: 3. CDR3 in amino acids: CASSVGTGNYGYTF. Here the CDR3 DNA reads TGCGCCAGCAGTGTTGGGACAGGAAACTATGGCTACACCTTC.

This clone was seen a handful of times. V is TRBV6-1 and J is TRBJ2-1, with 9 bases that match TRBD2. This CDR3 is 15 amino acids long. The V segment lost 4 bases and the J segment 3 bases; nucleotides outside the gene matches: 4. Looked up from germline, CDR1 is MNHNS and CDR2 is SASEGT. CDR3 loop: CASSASGGIYNEQFF. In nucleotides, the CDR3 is TGTGCCAGCAGTGCAAGCGGGGGGATCTACAATGAGCAGTTCTTC.

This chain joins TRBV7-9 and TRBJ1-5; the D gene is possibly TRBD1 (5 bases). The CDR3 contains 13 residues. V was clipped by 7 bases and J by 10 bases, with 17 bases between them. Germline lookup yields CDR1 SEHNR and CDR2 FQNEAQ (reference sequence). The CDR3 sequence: CASTDGGVGPQHF. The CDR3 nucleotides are TGTGCCAGCACCGACGGGGGAGTTGGCCCCCAGCATTTT.

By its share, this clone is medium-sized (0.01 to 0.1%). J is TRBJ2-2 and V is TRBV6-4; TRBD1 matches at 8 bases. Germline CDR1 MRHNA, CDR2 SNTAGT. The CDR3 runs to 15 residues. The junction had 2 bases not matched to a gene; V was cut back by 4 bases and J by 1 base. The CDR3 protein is CASSAGTGNTGELFF. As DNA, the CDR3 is TGTGCCAGCAGTGCCGGGACAGGGAACACCGGGGAGCTGTTTTTT.

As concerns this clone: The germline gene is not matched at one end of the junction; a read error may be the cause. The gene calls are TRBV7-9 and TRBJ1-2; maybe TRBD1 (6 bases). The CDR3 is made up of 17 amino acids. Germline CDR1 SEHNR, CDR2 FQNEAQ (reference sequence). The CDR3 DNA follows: TGTTCCAGCAGCCCTCCCCGAATGATTACAGGGCGTTCTGGCTACACCTTC. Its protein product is CSSSPPRMITGRSGYTF.

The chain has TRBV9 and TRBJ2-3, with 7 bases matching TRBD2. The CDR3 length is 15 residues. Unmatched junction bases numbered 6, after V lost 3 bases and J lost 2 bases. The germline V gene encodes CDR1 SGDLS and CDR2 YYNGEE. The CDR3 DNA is TGTGCCAGCAGCGGGGGGGGGACCTACACAGATACGCAGTATTTT. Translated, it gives CASSGGGTYTDTQYF.

CDR3 amino acids: CASSESSGGSGELFF. For the CDR3, the DNA is TGTGCCAGCAGTGAGTCTAGCGGGGGCTCCGGGGAGCTGTTTTTT. The rearrangement joins TRBV6-4 to TRBJ2-2; 10 bases align to TRBD2. Germline V CDR1 and CDR2: MRHNA, SNTAGT. This CDR3 has 15 amino acids. J lost 6 bases, V lost 3 bases, and 4 bases had no gene match.

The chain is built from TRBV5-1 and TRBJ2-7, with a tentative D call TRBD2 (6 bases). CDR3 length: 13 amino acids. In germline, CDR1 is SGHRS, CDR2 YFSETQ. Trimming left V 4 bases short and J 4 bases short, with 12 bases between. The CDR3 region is CASSARENYEQYF. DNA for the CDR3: TGCGCCAGCAGCGCCCGGGAGAATTACGAGCAGTACTTC.

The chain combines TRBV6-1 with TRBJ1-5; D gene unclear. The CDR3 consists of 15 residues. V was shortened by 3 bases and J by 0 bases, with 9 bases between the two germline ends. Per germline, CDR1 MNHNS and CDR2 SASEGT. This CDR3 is CASSEAGYSNQPQHF. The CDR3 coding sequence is TGTGCCAGCAGTGAGGCGGGGTATAGCAATCAGCCCCAGCATTTT.

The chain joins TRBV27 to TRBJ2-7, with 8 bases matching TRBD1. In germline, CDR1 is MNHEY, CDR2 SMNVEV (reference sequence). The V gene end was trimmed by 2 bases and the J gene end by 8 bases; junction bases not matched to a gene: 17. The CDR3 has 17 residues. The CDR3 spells CASSLASGTGRKLQQYF. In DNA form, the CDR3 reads TGTGCCAGCAGTTTAGCTTCCGGGACAGGTCGGAAATTACAGCAGTACTTC.

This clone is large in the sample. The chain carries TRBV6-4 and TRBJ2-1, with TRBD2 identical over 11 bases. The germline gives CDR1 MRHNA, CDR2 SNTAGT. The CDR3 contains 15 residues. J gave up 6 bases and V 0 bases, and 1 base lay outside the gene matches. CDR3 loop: CASSDSSGGANEQFF. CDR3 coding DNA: TGTGCCAGCAGTGACTCTAGCGGGGGGGCCAATGAGCAGTTCTTC.

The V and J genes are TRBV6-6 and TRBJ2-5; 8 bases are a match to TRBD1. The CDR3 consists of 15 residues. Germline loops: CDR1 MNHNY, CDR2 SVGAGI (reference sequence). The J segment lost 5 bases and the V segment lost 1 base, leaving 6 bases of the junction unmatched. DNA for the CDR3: TGTGCCAGCAGTTACTTCCAGGGGGCTGGGGAGACCCAGTACTTC. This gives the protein CASSYFQGAGETQYF.

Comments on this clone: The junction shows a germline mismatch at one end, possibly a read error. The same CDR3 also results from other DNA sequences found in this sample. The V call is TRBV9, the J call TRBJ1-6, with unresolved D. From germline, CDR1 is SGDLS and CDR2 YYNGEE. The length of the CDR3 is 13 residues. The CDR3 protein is CASSVDINSPLHF. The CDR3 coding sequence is TGTGCCAGCAGCGTAGACATTAATTCCCCCCTCCACTTT.

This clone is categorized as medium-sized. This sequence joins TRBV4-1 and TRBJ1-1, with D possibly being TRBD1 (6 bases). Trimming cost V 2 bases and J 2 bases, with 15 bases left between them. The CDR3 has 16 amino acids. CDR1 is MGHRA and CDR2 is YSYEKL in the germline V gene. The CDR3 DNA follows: TGCGCCAGCAGCCAACCTATAAGGGGGATAAACACTGAAGCTTTCTTT. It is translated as CASSQPIRGINTEAFF.

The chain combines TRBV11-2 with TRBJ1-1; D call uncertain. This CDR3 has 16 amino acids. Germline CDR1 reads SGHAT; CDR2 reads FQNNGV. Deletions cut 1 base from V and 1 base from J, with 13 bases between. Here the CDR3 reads CASSLGLGGRNTEAFF. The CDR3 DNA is TGTGCCAGCAGCTTAGGGTTGGGAGGGAGGAACACTGAAGCTTTCTTT.

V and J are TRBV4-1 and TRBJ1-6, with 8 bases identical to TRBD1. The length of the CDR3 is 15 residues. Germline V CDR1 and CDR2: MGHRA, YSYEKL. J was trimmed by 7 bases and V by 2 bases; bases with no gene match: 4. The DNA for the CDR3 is TGCGCCAGCAGCCAACCAGGGGGCGGAAATTCACCCCTCCACTTT. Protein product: CASSQPGGGNSPLHF.

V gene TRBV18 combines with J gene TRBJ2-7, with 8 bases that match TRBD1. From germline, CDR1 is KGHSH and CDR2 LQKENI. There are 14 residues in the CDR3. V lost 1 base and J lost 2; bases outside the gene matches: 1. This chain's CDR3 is CASSPRQGTYEQYF. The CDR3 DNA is TGTGCCAGCTCACCACGACAGGGGACCTACGAGCAGTACTTC.

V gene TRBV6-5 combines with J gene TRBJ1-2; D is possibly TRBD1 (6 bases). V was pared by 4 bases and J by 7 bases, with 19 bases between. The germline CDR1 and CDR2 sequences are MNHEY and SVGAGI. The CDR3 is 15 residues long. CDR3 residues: CASSLGTTQLAGYTF. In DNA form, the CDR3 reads TGTGCCAGCAGTTTAGGGACAACCCAACTCGCTGGCTACACCTTC.

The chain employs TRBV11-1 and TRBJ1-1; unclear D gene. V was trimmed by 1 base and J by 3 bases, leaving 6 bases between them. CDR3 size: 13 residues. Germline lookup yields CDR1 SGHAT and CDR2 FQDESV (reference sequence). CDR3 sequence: CASSLGRYTEAFF. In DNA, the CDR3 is TGTGCCAGCAGCTTAGGGCGGTACACTGAAGCTTTCTTT.

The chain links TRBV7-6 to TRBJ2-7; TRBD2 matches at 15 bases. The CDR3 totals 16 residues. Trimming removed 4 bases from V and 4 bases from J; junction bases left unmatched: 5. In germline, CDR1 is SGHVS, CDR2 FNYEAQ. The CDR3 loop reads CASSSGLAGGRYEQYF. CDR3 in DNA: TGTGCCAGCAGCTCAGGACTAGCGGGGGGGCGATACGAGCAGTACTTC.

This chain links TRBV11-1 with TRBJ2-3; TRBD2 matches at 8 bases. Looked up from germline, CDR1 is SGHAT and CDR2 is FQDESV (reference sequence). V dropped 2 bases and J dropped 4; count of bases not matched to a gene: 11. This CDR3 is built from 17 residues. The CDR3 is CASSLIAAGGPPDTQYF. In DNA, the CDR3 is TGTGCCAGCAGCTTAATCGCGGCGGGGGGCCCCCCAGATACGCAGTATTTT.

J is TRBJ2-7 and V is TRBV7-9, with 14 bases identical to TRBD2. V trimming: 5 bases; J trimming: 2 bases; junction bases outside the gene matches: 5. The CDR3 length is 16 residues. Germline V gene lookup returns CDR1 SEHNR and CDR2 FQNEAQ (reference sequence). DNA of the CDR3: TGTGCCAGCAGCCACCGGACTAGCGGGAGGACCTACGAGCAGTACTTC. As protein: CASSHRTSGRTYEQYF.

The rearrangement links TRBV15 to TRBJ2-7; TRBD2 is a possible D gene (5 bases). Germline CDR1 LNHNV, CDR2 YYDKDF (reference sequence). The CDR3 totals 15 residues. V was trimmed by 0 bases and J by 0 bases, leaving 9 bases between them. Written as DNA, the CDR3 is TGTGCCACCAGCAGAGATACGGGGTCCTCCTACGAGCAGTACTTC. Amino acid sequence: CATSRDTGSSYEQYF.